The source of this TCR beta chain is a study of shared clonotypes between healthy human individuals. Overall study results and limits: It was observed that approximately 5% of naive CD4 clonotypes were shared across a handful of donors. Unshared clonotypes carried lower generation probabilities than those common to all four donors.

Free of recent acute infections or vaccinations, the donors were healthy HIV-negative adults. A CD45RA-negative memory subset and a CD45RA+ naive subset were separated from the CD4+ cells. CDR1 and CDR2 from the germline V gene are MGHRA and YSYEKL. The junction had 5 bases not matched to a gene; V was cut back by 0 bases and J by 0 bases. This CDR3 has 17 amino acids. About this clone: The antigen is unknown.

The table came from immunoSEQ multiplex PCR; TCRdb's copy has only in-frame clones and leaves some out. The repertoire has a few million clones, around 95% of them found once; the top ten carry around 0.13%. The sample consisted of naive CD4+ T cells sorted from blood. The subset denotes: CD45RA+ positively selected. The chain is built from TRBV4-1 and TRBJ1-5, with TRBD1 matching 7 bases. This receptor was obtained from a man aged 18 to 29 in good health. CDR3 nucleotide sequence: TGCGCCAGCAGCCAAGATCCGGGACAGTATAGCAATCAGCCCCAGCATTTT. As protein: CASSQDPGQYSNQPQHF.